These T cell receptor beta chains were read from a single sample in a study of T cells after yellow fever vaccination. MiXCR, run by TCRdb on the 5' RACE reads, gives a single entry per CDR3 protein. The data hold 300,000 to 400,000 distinct CDR3 sequences, with 7% to 9% observed a single time. The sample consisted of PBMCs, taken more than 35 days after the first yellow fever vaccination. All receptors come from a man between 18 and 29 years old who received the YFV17D yellow fever vaccine. Each CDR3 is given with its conserved first and last residue. A D gene is named only where the DNA matches it firmly. For some rows the clone size is stated as once, few or many, or as a class when expanded; others skip it.

-	TRBJ2-5	TRBV5-1	-	CASGTGQETQYF	TGCGCCAGCGGAACAGGACAAGAGACCCAGTACTTC
-	TRBJ2-6	TRBV10-3	-	CATSPQFSGANVLTF	TGTGCCACCTCACCTCAATTCTCTGGGGCCAACGTCCTGACTTTC
few	TRBJ1-4	TRBV4-2	-	CASSQGGVTEKLFF	TGTGCCAGCAGCCAGGGGGGAGTTACTGAAAAACTGTTTTTT
-	TRBJ1-2	TRBV5-1	-	CASSHDGGNYGYTF	TGCGCCAGCAGCCATGACGGAGGCAACTATGGCTACACCTTC
few	TRBJ2-7	TRBV5-1	TRBD2	CASSPAWGGYEQYF	TGCGCCAGCAGCCCCGCCTGGGGGGGTTACGAGCAGTACTTC
few	TRBJ1-5	TRBV12-3/TRBV12-4	-	CASSPKNQPQHF	TGTGCCAGCAGCCCTAAAAATCAGCCCCAGCATTTT
few	TRBJ2-1	TRBV11-1	-	CATRDDTDNEQFF	TGTGCCACCCGTGACGACACCGACAATGAGCAGTTCTTC
-	TRBJ1-2	TRBV5-1	-	CASSLVQGLDGYTF	TGCGCCAGCAGCTTGGTGCAGGGGCTCGATGGCTACACCTTC
few	TRBJ2-5	TRBV2	-	CASSELLRGRQYF	TGTGCCAGCAGTGAATTGCTGCGGGGCAGACAGTACTTC
few	TRBJ2-3	TRBV5-1	TRBD1	CASSLDAGTGKDTQYF	TGCGCCAGCAGCTTGGATGCCGGGACAGGGAAAGATACGCAGTATTTT
many	TRBJ1-4	TRBV4-3	-	CASSQVAGFNEKLFF	TGCGCCAGCAGCCAAGTGGCGGGATTTAATGAAAAACTGTTTTTT
-	TRBJ2-3	TRBV5-1	TRBD1	CASSMNRGPKSSDTQYF	TGCGCCAGCAGCATGAACAGGGGGCCTAAATCCTCGGATACGCAGTATTTT
few	TRBJ1-6	TRBV7-9	-	CATRGRAYNSPLHF	TGTGCCACCAGGGGTAGGGCATATAATTCACCCCTCCACTTT
-	TRBJ2-7	TRBV4-3	TRBD2	CASSQEFASGGTQQYF	TGCGCCAGCAGCCAAGAGTTTGCTAGCGGGGGGACTCAGCAGTACTTC
many	TRBJ2-1	TRBV29-1	TRBD2	CSVRLAGGINEQFF	TGCAGCGTTAGACTAGCGGGGGGAATCAATGAGCAGTTCTTC
-	TRBJ2-1	TRBV27	TRBD1	CASSSPSDRGSYNEQFF	TGTGCCAGCAGTTCCCCCTCTGACAGGGGGTCCTACAATGAGCAGTTCTTC
-	TRBJ2-1	TRBV29-1	-	CSGGLETYNEQFF	TGCAGCGGCGGACTGGAGACCTACAATGAGCAGTTCTTC
-	TRBJ1-5	TRBV5-4	-	CASSLGGSRSNQPQHF	TGTGCCAGCAGCTTGGGTGGCTCCCGGAGCAATCAGCCCCAGCATTTT
-	TRBJ1-4	TRBV7-2	TRBD1	CASSPGEGAGEKLFF	TGTGCCAGCAGCCCTGGGGAGGGGGCTGGTGAAAAACTGTTTTTT
-	TRBJ1-2	TRBV29-1	-	CSVEGKGGGYTF	TGCAGCGTTGAGGGGAAGGGTGGGGGCTACACCTTC
-	TRBJ2-5	TRBV7-2	-	CASSLSAVTETQHF	TGTGCCAGCAGCTTATCTGCAGTCACCGAGACCCAGCACTTC
-	TRBJ2-1	TRBV20-1	TRBD2	CSAERGGYNEQFF	TGCAGTGCCGAGCGGGGGGGGTACAATGAGCAGTTCTTC
-	TRBJ2-1	TRBV20-1	-	CSASKSYNEQFF	TGCAGTGCTAGCAAGAGTTACAATGAGCAGTTCTTC
few	TRBJ1-6	TRBV6-2/TRBV6-3	-	CASSYPQGQRNSPLHF	TGTGCCAGCAGTTACCCCCAGGGGCAAAGAAATTCACCCCTCCACTTT
-	TRBJ2-1	TRBV12-3/TRBV12-4	TRBD2	CAICLPKRGAPSYNEQFF	TGTGCCATCTGCTTGCCTAAGCGGGGGGCCCCATCCTACAATGAGCAGTTCTTC
few	TRBJ2-5	TRBV12-3/TRBV12-4	-	CASTPGGLVGVGTQYF	TGTGCCAGCACCCCAGGGGGGCTAGTAGGTGTGGGGACCCAGTACTTC
many	TRBJ1-5	TRBV7-8	TRBD1	CASSPRDRSGYSNQPQHF	TGTGCCAGCAGCCCCAGGGACAGGAGTGGATATAGCAATCAGCCCCAGCATTTT
few	TRBJ1-4	TRBV5-4	TRBD1	CASSSGQAPNEKLFF	TGTGCCAGCAGCTCCGGACAGGCACCTAATGAAAAACTGTTTTTT
-	TRBJ2-5	TRBV6-2/TRBV6-3	-	CASSYWRETQYF	TGTGCCAGCAGTTACTGGCGAGAGACCCAGTACTTC
many	TRBJ2-5	TRBV2	TRBD2	CASRKGAAGGETQYF	TGTGCCAGCCGTAAAGGGGCGGCCGGGGGGGAGACCCAGTACTTC
few	TRBJ2-3	TRBV4-3	TRBD2	CASSQDGWASGGAVEDTQYF	TGCGCCAGCAGCCAAGATGGTTGGGCTAGCGGGGGGGCCGTTGAAGATACGCAGTATTTT
-	TRBJ1-2	TRBV6-2/TRBV6-3	TRBD1	CASSSRDRGHGYTF	TGTGCCAGCAGTTCCAGAGACAGGGGTCATGGCTACACCTTC
few	TRBJ1-5	TRBV18	-	CASSPVEGNQPQHF	TGTGCCAGCTCACCCGTCGAGGGAAATCAGCCCCAGCATTTT
few	TRBJ2-1	TRBV28	TRBD2	CASRTSGGVLNEQFF	TGTGCCAGCAGGACTAGCGGGGGGGTCTTAAATGAGCAGTTCTTC
-	TRBJ2-5	TRBV5-4	-	CASSLAYDSGETQYF	TGTGCCAGCAGCTTGGCCTACGACAGTGGGGAGACCCAGTACTTC
-	TRBJ1-2	TRBV20-1	-	CSAPGWYGYTF	TGCAGTGCACCCGGATGGTATGGCTACACCTTC
-	TRBJ2-3	TRBV15	-	CATSRGGVDTQYF	TGTGCCACCAGCAGAGGGGGAGTAGATACGCAGTATTTT
-	TRBJ1-5	TRBV6-2/TRBV6-3	TRBD1	CASSRRQGTSNQPQHF	TGTGCCAGCAGCCGACGACAGGGGACTAGCAATCAGCCCCAGCATTTT
-	TRBJ2-2	TRBV13	-	CAISLGIACWELFF	TGTGCCATCAGCTTAGGGATTGCGTGCTGGGAGCTGTTTTTT
few	TRBJ2-5	TRBV7-9	-	CASSSWVGVVETQYF	TGTGCCAGCAGCTCGTGGGTAGGGGTGGTGGAGACCCAGTACTTC
few	TRBJ2-3	TRBV20-1	-	CSARKGLRTDTQYF	TGCAGTGCTAGAAAGGGGTTACGGACAGATACGCAGTATTTT